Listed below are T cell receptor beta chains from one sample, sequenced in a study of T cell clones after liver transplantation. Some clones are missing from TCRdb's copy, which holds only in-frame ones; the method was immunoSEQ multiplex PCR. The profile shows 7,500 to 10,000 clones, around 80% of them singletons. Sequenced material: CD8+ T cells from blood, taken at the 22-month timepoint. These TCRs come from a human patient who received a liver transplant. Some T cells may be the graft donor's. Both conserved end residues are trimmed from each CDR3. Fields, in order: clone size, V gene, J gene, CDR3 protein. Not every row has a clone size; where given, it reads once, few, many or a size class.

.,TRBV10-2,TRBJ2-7,ASSVQTLTGTVLSYEQY
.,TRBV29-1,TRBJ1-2,SVEDRTGYGYT
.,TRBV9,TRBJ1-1,ASSGRSGAF
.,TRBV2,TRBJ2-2,ASEAGANTGELF
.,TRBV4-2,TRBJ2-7,ASSQSDYEQY
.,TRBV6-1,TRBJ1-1,ASSEGRNTEAF
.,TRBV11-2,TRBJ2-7,ASSQTLPGEQY
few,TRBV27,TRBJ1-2,ASSLGQGLSGYT
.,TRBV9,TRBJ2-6,ASETSYLKQSRANVLT
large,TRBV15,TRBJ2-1,ATSRSAGEEQF
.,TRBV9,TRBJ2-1,ASSVGWGSEGPYNEQF
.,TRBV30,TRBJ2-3,ASADEGDTQY
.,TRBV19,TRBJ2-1,ASSPSRDPYNEQF
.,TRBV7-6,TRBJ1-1,ASSLPATGDTEAF
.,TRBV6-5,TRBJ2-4,ASGAVRGECRY
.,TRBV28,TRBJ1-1,ASSYRGERTEAF
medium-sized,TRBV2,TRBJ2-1,ASSARGGGPYNEQF
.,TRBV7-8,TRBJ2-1,ASSLAVGSYNEQF
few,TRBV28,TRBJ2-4,ASSPGSSLAKNIQY
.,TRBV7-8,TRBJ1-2,ASSSGRFGGGYGYT
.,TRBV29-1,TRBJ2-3,SVVAVHNTPTDTQY
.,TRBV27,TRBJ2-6,ASSLSRDVLT
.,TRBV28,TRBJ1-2,ASSSFGQGYGYT
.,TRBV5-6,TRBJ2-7,ASSLPGYNYEQY
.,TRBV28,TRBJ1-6,ASSLTGASYNSPLH
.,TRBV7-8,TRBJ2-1,ASRSLAGGGGEQF
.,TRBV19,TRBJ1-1,ASSIAPNTEAF
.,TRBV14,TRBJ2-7,ASSQTGFNEQY
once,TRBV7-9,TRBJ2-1,ASSPGTGPSPGEQF
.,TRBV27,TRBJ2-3,ASSLLAGGTTDTQY
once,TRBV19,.,ASSINRAYEQY
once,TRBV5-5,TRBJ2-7,ASGSGDREY
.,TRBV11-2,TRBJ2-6,ASSSWLAGSGANVLT
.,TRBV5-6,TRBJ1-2,ASSLVQGATGYGYT
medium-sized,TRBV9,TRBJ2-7,ASSVEQASREQY
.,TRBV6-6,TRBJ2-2,ASSTTWAATGELF
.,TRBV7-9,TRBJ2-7,ASSLGGRESDEQY
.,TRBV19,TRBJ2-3,ASSVDFGGRVTDTQY
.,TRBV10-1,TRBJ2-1,ASSESGRPYNEQF
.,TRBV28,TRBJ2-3,ASSFRGHGTDTQY
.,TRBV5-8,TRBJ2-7,ASNPRGDPNYEQY
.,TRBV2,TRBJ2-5,ASKAGQGGETQY
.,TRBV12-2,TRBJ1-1,ASRLAEGGTTEAF
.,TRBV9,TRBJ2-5,ASSVGGLAEETQY
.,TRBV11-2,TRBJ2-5,ASSLDGGGAREQY
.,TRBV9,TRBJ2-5,ASSENYRGREEETQY
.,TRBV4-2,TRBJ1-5,ASSQDWVGGGRGQPQH
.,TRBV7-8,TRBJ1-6,ASSLGRTGSSPLH
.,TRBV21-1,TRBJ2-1,ASRSERPSSYNEQF
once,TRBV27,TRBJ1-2,ASSSGGGYGYT
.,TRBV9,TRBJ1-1,ASSVSGPPTTEAF
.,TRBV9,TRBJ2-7,ASSPSGGFSYEQY
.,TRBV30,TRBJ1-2,AWSGQAPAWFYGYT
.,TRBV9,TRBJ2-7,ASSVAPSDISSSYEQY
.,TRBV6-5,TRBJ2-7,ASSYSRQGPYEQY
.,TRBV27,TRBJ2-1,ASTRIWQTYNEQF
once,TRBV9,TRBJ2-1,ASSVTSGGPYNEQF
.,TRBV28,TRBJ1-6,ASSQTGLGYNSPLH
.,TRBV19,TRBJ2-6,ASKTVSGANVLT
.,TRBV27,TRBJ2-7,ASSEATTTYEQY